Listed here are 4 T cell receptor beta chains from one sample, sequenced in a study of cytomegalovirus exposure and HLA in healthy donors. 13 Jbeta primers and 60 Vbeta primers were used for the PCR. Generated by immunoSEQ multiplex PCR, the TCRdb table keeps only in-frame clones and is missing some. In the table there are roughly 280,000 clones, around two thirds of which are singletons. Sequenced sample: PBMCs. These receptors originate from a female donor in good health and CMV-seronegative.

This clone showed up just a few times. V and J are TRBV2 and TRBJ2-7; 9 bases are shared with TRBD1. The V segment lost 8 bases and the J segment 5 bases; nucleotides outside the gene matches: 10. The CDR3 is made up of 14 amino acids. Germline V gene sequence: CDR1 SNHLY, CDR2 FYNNEI. CDR3 amino acids: CASCSGTGIHEQYF. CDR3 nucleotide sequence: TGTGCCAGCTGTTCCGGGACAGGGATCCACGAGCAGTACTTC.

This clone showed up just a few times. The rearrangement uses TRBV5-4 and TRBJ2-3; a weak D match, TRBD1 (5 bases). The CDR3 is 17 amino acids. The germline CDR1 and CDR2 sequences are SGHNT and YYREEE (reference sequence). V lost 0 bases to trimming and J lost 0 bases, with 14 bases between them. The CDR3 region has the DNA TGTGCCAGCAGCTTGGATCAACAGGCAACTAGCACAGATACGCAGTATTTT. Translating gives CASSLDQQATSTDTQYF.

The chain uses TRBV19 and TRBJ2-1, with 7 bases fitting TRBD2. The trim removed 5 bases at V and 8 bases at J, leaving 9 bases unmatched. This CDR3 comprises 14 residues. Per the germline V gene, CDR1 is LNHDA and CDR2 is SQIVND (reference sequence). CDR3 protein: CASSPAGVGYEQFF. The DNA for the CDR3 is TGTGCCAGTAGTCCGGCGGGAGTGGGGTATGAGCAGTTCTTC.

This CDR3 is CASSEGRDSSYEQYF. In DNA, the CDR3 is TGTGCCAGCAGTGAAGGAAGGGACAGCTCCTACGAGCAGTACTTC. The chain uses TRBV6-1 and TRBJ2-7; 7 positions match TRBD1. The trim removed 1 base at V and 0 bases at J, leaving 3 bases unmatched. Germline CDR1 reads MNHNS; CDR2 reads SASEGT. The CDR3 consists of 15 residues.